This T cell receptor (beta chain) was identified in a study of T-cell memory formation after mild COVID-19. Study-level findings and limits: CD4+ clones that contracted lay mainly in CM and EM; CD8+ ones lay in EMRA. Pre-infection memory carried some responding clones, suggesting that cross-reactive memory joined.

MiXCR was run by TCRdb on the 5' RACE reads, yielding one entry per CDR3 protein. The sample comprises about 620,000 distinct CDR3 sequences, more than 15% of which are singletons, and approximately 12% rests with the top ten. There are many counts of this clonotype. Antigen: not known. The germline V and J ends were trimmed by 0 bases and 5 bases, with 14 bases remaining between them. CDR1 and CDR2 from the germline V gene are GTSNPN and SVGIG (reference sequence). The CDR3 runs 16 residues. This sequence was found in an adult woman who had mild COVID-19 (a few samples of this study predate the infection). Cell type and time point are not known. Sequencing was performed on PBMCs or a T cell subset sorted from them (not recorded which). The chain recombines TRBV30 with TRBJ1-6, with D uncertain. CDR3 DNA: TGTGCCTGGAGTGTTCAGGTTATTGGAAATAATTCACCCCTCCACTTT. It yields the protein CAWSVQVIGNNSPLHF.